The present T cell receptor (beta chain) was sequenced within a study of blood T cells in healthy people across ages. This clonotype was observed a handful of times. Healthy Caucasian individuals from Russia aged about 6 to 95 served as donors. Sample-barcoded 5' priming and a J-beta primer mix drove a second PCR of roughly 6 to 12 cycles. TCRdb redid the calling of the 5' RACE reads with MiXCR, one entry per CDR3 protein. The table records about 970,000 distinct CDR3 sequences, 51% of them present only once. V was trimmed by 2 bases and J by 4 bases, leaving 11 bases between them. CDR3 length: 14 amino acids. Germline V CDR1 and CDR2: ENHRY, SYGVKD.

Sequencing was carried out using blood. This TCR was recovered from a woman in her fifties or sixties in good health. This sequence joins TRBV10-3 and TRBJ1-2, with D possibly TRBD1 on 5 matching bases. This chain's CDR3 is CAISEGTDRYGYTF. In DNA form, the CDR3 reads TGTGCCATCAGTGAGGGGACGGATCGCTATGGCTACACCTTC.